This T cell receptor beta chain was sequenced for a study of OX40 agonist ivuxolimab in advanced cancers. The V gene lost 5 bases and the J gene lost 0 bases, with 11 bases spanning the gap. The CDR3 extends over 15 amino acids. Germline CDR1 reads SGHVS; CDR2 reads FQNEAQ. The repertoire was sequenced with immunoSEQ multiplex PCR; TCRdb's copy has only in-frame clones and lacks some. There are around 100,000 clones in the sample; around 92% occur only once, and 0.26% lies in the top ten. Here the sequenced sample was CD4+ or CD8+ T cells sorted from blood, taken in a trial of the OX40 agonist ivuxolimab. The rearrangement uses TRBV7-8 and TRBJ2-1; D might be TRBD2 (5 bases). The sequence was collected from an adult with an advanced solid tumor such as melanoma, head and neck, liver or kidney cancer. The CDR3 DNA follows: TGTGCCAGCAGCCCCTCGCGGGTCTCCTACAATGAGCAGTTCTTC. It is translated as CASSPSRVSYNEQFF.